This T cell receptor beta chain was found in a study of cytomegalovirus exposure and HLA in healthy donors. General observations from the study: In a later analysis, HLA-associated TCR beta chains were more clonally expanded than equally common others. V- and J-gene trimming in TCR beta was tied to a missense DCLRE1C variant by an analysis performed later.

PCR involved 60 Vbeta and 13 Jbeta primers. Here immunoSEQ multiplex PCR was the method, and the copy in TCRdb shows in-frame clones only, minus some. The sample holds about 170,000 clones, about 85% seen once. The CDR3 totals 14 residues. Germline loops: CDR1 SNHLY, CDR2 FYNNEI. Trimming cost V 4 bases and J 7 bases; bases outside gene matches: 9. With regard to this clone: What it binds is not known.

This chain links TRBV2 with TRBJ2-7; 8 bases agree with TRBD2. Source material: PBMCs. The receptor comes from a man aged 18 to 35 in good health and CMV-seropositive. In DNA, the CDR3 is TGTGCCAGCAGTGCGATGGGGACTAGTTCGGAGCAGTACTTC. Encoded protein: CASSAMGTSSEQYF. The complete variable domain, with remaining parts taken from reference TRBV2 and TRBJ2-7, reads EPEVTQTPSHQVTQMGQEVILRCVPISNHLYFYWYRQILGQKVEFLVSFYNNEISEKSEIFDDQFSVERPDGSNFTLKIRSTKLEDSAMYFCASSAMGTSSEQYFGPGTRLTVT.